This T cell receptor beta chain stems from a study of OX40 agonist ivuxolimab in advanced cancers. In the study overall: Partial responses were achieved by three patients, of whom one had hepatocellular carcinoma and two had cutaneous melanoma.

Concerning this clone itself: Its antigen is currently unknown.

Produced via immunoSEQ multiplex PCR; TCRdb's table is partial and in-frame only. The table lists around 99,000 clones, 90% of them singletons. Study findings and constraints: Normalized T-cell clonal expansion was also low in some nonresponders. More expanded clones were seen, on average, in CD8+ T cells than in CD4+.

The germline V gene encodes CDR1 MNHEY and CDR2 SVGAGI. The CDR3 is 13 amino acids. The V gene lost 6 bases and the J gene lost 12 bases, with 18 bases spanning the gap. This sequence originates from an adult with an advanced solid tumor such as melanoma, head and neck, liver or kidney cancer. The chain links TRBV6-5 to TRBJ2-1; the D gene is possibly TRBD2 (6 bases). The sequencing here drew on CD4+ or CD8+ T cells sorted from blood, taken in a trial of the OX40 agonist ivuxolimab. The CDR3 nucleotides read TGTGCCAGCAGCTACGACTTTCTGGGGGGGCAGTTCTTC. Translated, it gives CASSYDFLGGQFF.